This T cell receptor beta chain was recorded in a study of blood T cell repertoires in COVID-19. For the study at large: The cDNA or gDNA used as material had been derived from T cells, B-cell-depleted T cells, or PBMCs.

V lost 2 bases to trimming and J lost 7 bases, with 15 bases between them. The CDR3 is made up of 14 amino acids. Germline V lookup: CDR1 MNHNS, CDR2 SASEGT. Each participant's cohort was designated according to participant-reported clinical history. The assay was immunoSEQ multiplex PCR, and TCRdb's table has in-frame clones only and misses some. The sample contains hundreds of thousands of clones, about nine tenths of which appear only once. The rearrangement joins TRBV6-1 to TRBJ2-7, with TRBD2 as a possible D gene (5 bases). The TCR comes from a man aged 55 to 70 who had recovered from COVID-19. Sequencing was done on a sample of PBMCs or T cells enriched from blood (not recorded which). The CDR3 region is CASSEQINTGEQYF. The CDR3 DNA reads as TGTGCCAGCAGTGAACAGATCAATACGGGAGAGCAGTACTTC.